The clone carrying this T cell receptor beta chain was found a few times. Its antigen is still unknown. The data originate from a study of T cells after yellow fever vaccination. For the study at large: It was SMART-Seq v4 Ultra Low Input that prepared the fractions with low cell numbers.

Template switching with 5'RACE generated the TCR cDNA and added a universal primer site and UMIs. TCRdb recomputed calls from the 5' RACE reads with MiXCR, one row per CDR3 protein. This table holds fewer than 450,000 distinct CDR3 sequences, about 7.8% found once. Findings and limits, study-wide: Subsequent to the booster, the majority of primary-vaccination clones reappeared (under 98% CD4, more than 70% CD8). In FACS-sorted repertoires, abundant clonotypes from the bulk population could appear as contaminants.

V shed 1 base and J shed 7 bases, with 11 bases lying between them. Germline V gene sequence: CDR1 SGHRS, CDR2 YFSETQ. The CDR3 has 13 residues. The clonotype comes from a man aged 18 to 30 who received the YFV17D yellow fever vaccine. The V call is TRBV5-1, the J call TRBJ1-2, with D possibly TRBD1 on 5 matching bases. The material sequenced was PBMCs, taken about 49 days after the first yellow fever vaccination. The CDR3 spells CASSLSGHTGYTF. CDR3 bases: TGCGCCAGCAGCTTGAGTGGACATACTGGCTACACCTTC. Filled out from reference TRBV5-1 and TRBJ1-2, the complete variable domain reads KAGVTQTPRYLIKTRGQQVTLSCSPISGHRSVSWYQQTPGQGLQFLFEYFSETQRNKGNFPGRFSGRQFSNSRSEMNVSTLELGDSALYLCASSLSGHTGYTFGSGTRLTVV.